The 20 T cell receptor beta chains below all came from one sample that was sequenced in a study of T-cell memory formation after mild COVID-19. MiXCR, applied by TCRdb to the 5' RACE reads, yields one record per CDR3 protein. Of around 200,000 distinct CDR3 sequences detected, roughly 23% appear once; the ten largest clones hold about 23%. Source material: PBMCs or a T cell subset sorted from them (not recorded which). The receptor source for this set is an adult woman who had mild COVID-19 (a few samples of this study predate the infection). Cell type and time point are not known.

This clonotype was seen more than once but under ten times. This sequence joins TRBV15 and TRBJ2-1, with D tentatively TRBD2 (6 bases). V gave up 0 bases and J gave up 12 bases, with 15 bases separating them. Looked up from germline, CDR1 is LNHNV and CDR2 is YYDKDF (reference sequence). This CDR3 is 14 amino acids long. In nucleotides, the CDR3 is TGTGCCACCAGCAGAGATCTCTTGGGGGGTGGGCAGTTCTTC. It yields the protein CATSRDLLGGGQFF.

The chain couples TRBV25-1 to TRBJ2-3; the D gene is possibly TRBD2 (7 bases). Looked up from germline, CDR1 is MGHDK and CDR2 is SYGVNS. The V gene lost 1 base and the J gene lost 2 bases, with 13 bases spanning the gap. CDR3 length: 16 residues. CDR3 nucleotides: TGTGCCAGCAGTGAATGGGGGCTAGCGGACACAGATACGCAGTATTTT. This encodes CASSEWGLADTDTQYF. The full variable domain, in which reference TRBV25-1 and TRBJ2-3 provide the parts outside the CDR3, is EADIYQTPRYLVIGTGKKITLECSQTMGHDKMYWYQQDPGMELHLIHYSYGVNSTEKGDLSSESTVSRIRTEHFPLTLESARPSHTSQYLCASSEWGLADTDTQYFGPGTRLTVL.

This clonotype turned up a few times. This chain uses TRBV7-9 with TRBJ2-2; weak D call: TRBD2 (6 bases). Germline V CDR1 and CDR2: SEHNR, FQNEAQ (reference sequence). V was cut by 5 bases and J by 4 bases, with 14 bases left in between. The CDR3 covers 15 residues. Written as DNA, the CDR3 is TGTGCCAGCAGCAGTCCGCCCGGGAGCACCGGGGAGCTGTTTTTT. This gives the protein CASSSPPGSTGELFF.

The chain has TRBV2 and TRBJ2-5; tentative D call: TRBD2 (6 bases). Trimming left V 6 bases short and J 2 bases short, with 10 bases between. In germline, CDR1 is SNHLY, CDR2 FYNNEI. The CDR3 is 13 residues long. In DNA, the CDR3 is TGTGCCAGCAGGGGGACTTATCAAGAGACCCAGTACTTC. This codes for CASRGTYQETQYF.

This sequence joins TRBV3-1 and TRBJ1-6; possibly TRBD1 for D (5 bases). CDR3 length: 13 residues. Germline CDR1 LGHDT, CDR2 YNNKEL (reference sequence). Trimming took 6 bases from V and 5 from J, leaving 8 bases between them. The chain's CDR3 is CASSQGHNSPLHF. The CDR3 DNA sequence: TGTGCCAGCAGTCAGGGTCATAATTCACCCCTCCACTTT.

This clonotype showed up just a few times. The rearrangement uses TRBV7-6 and TRBJ1-1; 7 positions agree with TRBD1. The CDR3 is 15 amino acids. V gave up 4 bases and J gave up 4 bases; unmatched junction bases: 9. CDR1 is SGHVS and CDR2 is FNYEAQ in the germline V gene. The CDR3 reads CASSSHPQGSTEAFF. In DNA, the CDR3 is TGTGCCAGCAGCTCCCATCCACAGGGGTCCACTGAAGCTTTCTTT.

This clonotype was seen a few times. The chain uses TRBV7-9 and TRBJ2-2, with TRBD1 identical over 9 bases. Trimming at V came to 5 bases and at J to 5 bases, leaving 9 bases not matched to a gene. Germline values: CDR1 SEHNR, CDR2 FQNEAQ (reference sequence). This CDR3 region has 16 residues. CDR3 DNA sequence: TGTGCCAGCAGCGTTACCGGGACAGGGTTAACCGGGGAGCTGTTTTTT. Translating it yields CASSVTGTGLTGELFF.

Ten or more counts support this clonotype. In DNA form, the CDR3 reads TGTGCCAGCAGCCAAGCTCTGGGCACCGGGGAGCTGTTTTTT. Its protein product is CASSQALGTGELFF. J is TRBJ2-2 and V is TRBV4-2; D remains ambiguous. The CDR3 length is 14 residues. Per the germline V gene, CDR1 is LGHNA and CDR2 is YNFKEQ. The V end lost 1 base, the J end lost 4 bases, and 7 bases lay between the germline ends.

The rearrangement joins TRBV27 to TRBJ2-2; no reliable D call. CDR3 length: 14 residues. The V end lost 5 bases, the J end lost 4 bases, and 11 bases lay between the germline ends. CDR1 and CDR2 from the germline V gene are MNHEY and SMNVEV (reference sequence). CDR3 loop: CASSLGAFTGELFF. CDR3 bases: TGTGCCAGCAGTCTAGGAGCTTTCACCGGGGAGCTGTTTTTT.

This clonotype has a handful of counts. The junction shows a germline mismatch at one end, possibly a read error. The V call is TRBV4-2, the J call TRBJ2-1, with 9 positions matching TRBD1. Germline V gene data show CDR1 as LGHNA and CDR2 as YNFKEQ. The CDR3 covers 11 residues. CDR3 sequence: CASSPGTGRIF. The DNA for the CDR3 is TGTGCCAGCAGCCCCGGGACAGGGAGGATCTTC.

The chain uses TRBV5-1 and TRBJ2-7; 8 bases align to TRBD1. In germline, CDR1 is SGHRS, CDR2 YFSETQ. The length of the CDR3 is 15 residues. V was clipped by 6 bases and J by 5 bases; unmatched bases: 13. CDR3 sequence: CASKPSGTGWDEQYF. The CDR3 DNA follows: TGCGCCAGCAAACCATCCGGGACAGGCTGGGACGAGCAGTACTTC.

This clonotype turned up a few times. The chain employs TRBV29-1 and TRBJ1-2, with D unresolved. Trimming took off 5 bases at V and 0 bases at J, with 10 bases between the two ends. Germline V gene lookup returns CDR1 SQVTM and CDR2 ANQGSEA. The CDR3 is made up of 13 amino acids. The DNA for the CDR3 is TGCAGCGTTCACCAAGTAACTAACTATGGCTACACCTTC. Translation: CSVHQVTNYGYTF.

The chain is built from TRBV19 and TRBJ2-1; 9 nucleotides match TRBD2. CDR1 and CDR2 (germline): LNHDA, SQIVND (reference sequence). There are 16 residues in the CDR3. V shed 5 bases and J 4 bases; nucleotides not matched to a gene: 9. This chain's CDR3 is CASSANSGGPYNEQFF. The CDR3 coding sequence is TGTGCCAGTAGTGCCAATAGCGGGGGACCTTACAATGAGCAGTTCTTC.

The chain recombines TRBV19 with TRBJ2-1, with TRBD2 identical over 9 bases. V was clipped by 1 base and J by 4 bases; unmatched bases: 5. The CDR3 has 16 amino acids. Germline loops: CDR1 LNHDA, CDR2 SQIVND (reference sequence). The CDR3 DNA is TGTGCCAGTAGTATAGCAGCTAGCGGGATATACAATGAGCAGTTCTTC. It codes for CASSIAASGIYNEQFF. The full variable domain, its missing parts supplied by reference TRBV19 and TRBJ2-1, is DGGITQSPKYLFRKEGQNVTLSCEQNLNHDAMYWYRQDPGQGLRLIYYSQIVNDFQKGDIAEGYSVSREKKESFPLTVTSAQKNPTAFYLCASSIAASGIYNEQFFGPGTRLTVL.

The chain is built from TRBV14 and TRBJ2-1; D gene unclear. V lost 3 bases and J 6 bases, leaving 6 bases between the germline ends. The CDR3 runs 12 residues. Germline assignment: CDR1 SGHDN and CDR2 FVKESK. The CDR3 sequence: CASSHSINEQFF. DNA of the CDR3: TGTGCCAGCAGCCATTCCATCAATGAGCAGTTCTTC.

This clonotype has only a few counts. This sequence joins TRBV27 and TRBJ1-2; D unresolved. V was cut by 5 bases and J by 8 bases, with 21 bases left in between. This CDR3 is 15 amino acids long. The germline V gene encodes CDR1 MNHEY and CDR2 SMNVEV (reference sequence). CDR3 amino acids: CASSTTHDLLRGYTF. The CDR3 coding sequence is TGTGCCAGCAGTACCACCCATGACCTCCTGCGCGGCTACACCTTC.

J is TRBJ2-5 and V is TRBV5-1; 14 bases fit TRBD2. The CDR3 runs 18 residues. Germline V lookup: CDR1 SGHRS, CDR2 YFSETQ. V lost 4 bases to trimming and J lost 5 bases; unmatched junction nucleotides: 13. CDR3 bases: TGCGCCAGCAGCCCGGGGACTAGCGGGGGCCCAAGAGGCGAGACCCAGTACTTC. Translating gives CASSPGTSGGPRGETQYF.

This chain links TRBV10-3 with TRBJ1-2, with D possibly TRBD1 on 5 matching bases. The CDR3 covers 14 residues. CDR1 and CDR2 from the germline V gene are ENHRY and SYGVKD. V was pared by 3 bases and J by 0 bases, with 8 bases between. The CDR3 here is CAISEDSTNYGYTF. CDR3 nucleotides: TGTGCCATCAGTGAAGACAGTACTAACTATGGCTACACCTTC.

This rearrangement joins TRBV9 to TRBJ2-1, with D perhaps TRBD1 (6 bases). The length of the CDR3 is 16 residues. The germline V gene has CDR1 SGDLS and CDR2 YYNGEE. Trimming stripped 3 bases from V and 0 bases from J, with 13 bases between. As DNA, the CDR3 is TGTGCCAGCAGCGAGGAAACAGGGTTCTCCTACAATGAGCAGTTCTTC. It translates to CASSEETGFSYNEQFF.

This sequence joins TRBV20-1 and TRBJ2-7, with 8 bases fitting TRBD1. The V gene's germline CDR1 is DFQATT and CDR2 SNEGSKA (reference sequence). CDR3 length equals 14 residues. V shed 2 bases, J shed 3 bases, and the junction held 6 bases outside the gene matches. For the CDR3, the DNA is TGCAGTGCTAGACCCCGGGACAGGAACTACGAGCAGTACTTC. As protein: CSARPRDRNYEQYF.